Below, 28 T cell receptor beta chains from the same sample are listed, as sequenced in a study of cytomegalovirus exposure and HLA in healthy donors (dated 2017 in TCRdb). Libraries were constructed by the immunoSEQ multiplex PCR assay. For the multiplex PCR, a mixture combining 60 forward primers for TCR Vbeta segments and 13 reverse primers for TCR Jbeta segments was used. The table comes from immuneACCESS by way of TCRdb, which keeps in-frame sequences with V and J called. Part of the clones is missing from these tables; in studies checked, under half for an unresolved V gene and the rest for unknown reasons. The sample table records around 98,000 clones; under 80% of these occur just once. Roughly 8.3% of the sample is in the top ten clones. What was sequenced was PBMCs. Receptors were obtained from a human donor in good health.

This clone occurred once. CDR3 sequence reads: CASSIVGSSGNTIYF. The CDR3, as DNA: TGTGCCAGTAGTATAGTCGGGAGCTCTGGAAACACCATATATTTT. The chain recombines TRBV19 with TRBJ1-3, with D uncertain. The CDR3 consists of 15 residues. The germline CDR1 and CDR2 sequences are LNHDA and SQIVND (reference sequence). With 1 base removed from V and 0 bases from J, the gap between germline ends came to 7 bases.

This chain uses TRBV18 with TRBJ2-7, with D tentatively TRBD1 (5 bases). Trimming took off 3 bases at V and 2 bases at J, with 11 bases between the two ends. From germline, CDR1 is KGHSH and CDR2 LQKENI. CDR3 length: 14 amino acids. The CDR3 bases are TGTGCCAGCTCACCGAAACAGGACACCTACGAGCAGTACTTC. It encodes CASSPKQDTYEQYF.

This clone was picked up one time. The chain recombines TRBV7-2 with TRBJ2-5; D is possibly TRBD2 (6 bases). The CDR3 runs to 14 residues. The V and J ends lost 1 base and 11 bases respectively, with 17 bases between them. CDR1 and CDR2 from the germline V gene are SGHTA and FQGNSA. CDR3 in amino acids: CASSLGFELGRQYF. The CDR3 region has the DNA TGTGCCAGCAGCTTAGGATTCGAGTTGGGGAGGCAGTACTTC.

This rearrangement joins TRBV18 to TRBJ2-3; 7 bases align to TRBD1. The CDR3 extends over 16 amino acids. Unmatched junction bases numbered 9, after V lost 6 bases and J lost 0 bases. Germline V gene data show CDR1 as KGHSH and CDR2 as LQKENI. CDR3 sequence (DNA): TGTGCCAGCTCTCAATCGACAGGGCTTAGCACAGATACGCAGTATTTT. Translated: CASSQSTGLSTDTQYF.

This clone was observed a few times. The gene calls are TRBV25-1 and TRBJ2-1; 7 nucleotides match TRBD2. With V trimmed by 3 bases and J by 3 bases, 5 bases remained unmatched. CDR3 length: 15 residues. CDR1 is MGHDK and CDR2 is SYGVNS in the germline V gene. The CDR3 loop is CASSEPLADYNEQFF. For the CDR3, the DNA is TGTGCCAGCAGTGAGCCTCTAGCGGACTACAATGAGCAGTTCTTC.

This clone was picked up one time. The chain links TRBV19 to TRBJ1-1, with no clear D. Germline V CDR1 and CDR2: LNHDA, SQIVND (reference sequence). The V end lost 6 bases, the J end lost 5 bases, and 19 bases lay between the germline ends. The CDR3 spans 15 residues. The CDR3 spells CASRSRTWSGTEAFF. The CDR3 coding sequence is TGTGCCAGTAGGAGCCGTACATGGTCGGGGACTGAAGCTTTCTTT. Supplemented by reference TRBV19 and TRBJ1-1, the full variable domain reads DGGITQSPKYLFRKEGQNVTLSCEQNLNHDAMYWYRQDPGQGLRLIYYSQIVNDFQKGDIAEGYSVSREKKESFPLTVTSAQKNPTAFYLCASRSRTWSGTEAFFGQGTRLTVV.

The V call is TRBV14, the J call TRBJ1-2, with 9 bases identical to TRBD1. V trimming: 4 bases; J trimming: 3 bases; junction bases outside the gene matches: 12. The germline CDR1 and CDR2 sequences are SGHDN and FVKESK. This CDR3 region has 17 residues. CDR3 bases: TGTGCCAGCAGCCCGTTAATTACAGGGGGCGGATACTATGGCTACACCTTC. Its protein product is CASSPLITGGGYYGYTF.

The table lists this clone with a count of one. This chain uses TRBV6-4 with TRBJ1-1; no definite D call. Trimming stripped 2 bases from V and 5 bases from J, with 9 bases between. The CDR3 sequence is 13 residues long. Per germline, CDR1 MRHNA and CDR2 SNTAGT. The CDR3 reads CASSDTVSTEAFF. CDR3 bases: TGTGCCAGCAGTGACACTGTTTCGACTGAAGCTTTCTTT.

This clone was picked up a small number of times. The chain joins TRBV5-1 to TRBJ1-3; a weak D match, TRBD1 (5 bases). Germline assignment: CDR1 SGHRS and CDR2 YFSETQ. CDR3 length equals 16 residues. V was cut by 0 bases and J by 3 bases, with 13 bases left in between. In DNA, the CDR3 is TGCGCCAGCAGCTTGGGGACGGACATCCTTGGAAACACCATATATTTT. It specifies CASSLGTDILGNTIYF.

This rearrangement joins TRBV7-2 to TRBJ2-1; 12 bases map to TRBD2. The CDR3 totals 15 residues. Germline V CDR1 and CDR2: SGHTA, FQGNSA. Unmatched junction bases numbered 3, after V lost 4 bases and J lost 5 bases. The CDR3 region is CASSYGLAGNNEQFF. DNA for the CDR3: TGTGCCAGCAGCTACGGACTAGCGGGAAACAATGAGCAGTTCTTC.

The CDR3 reads CASSRETSGSLTDTQYF. The CDR3 region has the DNA TGCGCCAGCAGCCGGGAAACTAGCGGGAGTCTGACAGATACGCAGTATTTT. This sequence joins TRBV4-1 and TRBJ2-3; 11 bases are shared with TRBD2. This CDR3 has 17 residues. The germline V gene encodes CDR1 MGHRA and CDR2 YSYEKL. Trimming at V came to 4 bases and at J to 3 bases, leaving 9 bases not matched to a gene.

V gene TRBV5-1 combines with J gene TRBJ1-6; perhaps TRBD1 as D (6 bases). The V and J ends lost 5 bases and 6 bases respectively, with 12 bases between them. Germline values: CDR1 SGHRS, CDR2 YFSETQ. This CDR3 spans 14 amino acids. The CDR3 loop reads CASRQNRANSPLHF. CDR3 sequence (DNA): TGCGCCAGCAGGCAAAACAGGGCTAATTCACCCCTCCACTTT. The full variable domain, with the rest looked up from reference TRBV5-1 and TRBJ1-6, is KAGVTQTPRYLIKTRGQQVTLSCSPISGHRSVSWYQQTPGQGLQFLFEYFSETQRNKGNFPGRFSGRQFSNSRSEMNVSTLELGDSALYLCASRQNRANSPLHFGNGTRLTVT.

Many counts were recorded for this clone. The chain combines TRBV6-6 with TRBJ2-4; D possibly corresponds to TRBD1 (7 bases). The CDR3 is made up of 14 amino acids. Trimming took off 7 bases at V and 7 bases at J, with 17 bases between the two ends. Germline V gene data show CDR1 as MNHNY and CDR2 as SVGAGI (reference sequence). CDR3 sequence reads: CASIAAGGKNIQYF. The CDR3, as DNA: TGTGCCAGCATTGCGGCAGGGGGGAAGAACATTCAGTACTTC.

CDR3 loop: CASSVEQGHGYTF. As DNA, the CDR3 is TGTGCCAGCAGCGTAGAACAGGGACATGGCTACACCTTC. The chain carries TRBV9 and TRBJ1-2, with D possibly TRBD1 on 6 matching bases. Trimming removed 0 bases from V and 6 bases from J, with 9 bases in between. CDR3 length equals 13 residues. Germline V lookup: CDR1 SGDLS, CDR2 YYNGEE. Variable domain in full (rest from reference TRBV9 and TRBJ1-2): DSGVTQTPKHLITATGQRVTLRCSPRSGDLSVYWYQQSLDQGLQFLIQYYNGEERAKGNILERFSAQQFPDLHSELNLSSLELGDSALYFCASSVEQGHGYTFGSGTRLTVV.

The J gene is TRBJ2-6, the V gene TRBV29-1; 7 bases are a match to TRBD2. CDR3 size: 15 residues. Germline V gene sequence: CDR1 SQVTM, CDR2 ANQGSEA. V dropped 5 bases and J dropped 0; count of bases not matched to a gene: 4. This CDR3 reads CSVIGGNSGANVLTF. The CDR3 coding sequence is TGCAGCGTTATCGGGGGGAACTCTGGGGCCAACGTCCTGACTTTC.

This rearrangement joins TRBV19 to TRBJ1-2; D is possibly TRBD1 (6 bases). This CDR3 contains 14 residues. Germline CDR1 is LNHDA and CDR2 is SQIVND (reference sequence). The V end was cut by 3 bases, the J end by 3 bases, with 11 bases between. The CDR3 region is CASSIGGADYGYTF. Written as DNA, the CDR3 is TGTGCCAGTAGTATTGGGGGCGCAGACTATGGCTACACCTTC. Full variable domain (outside the CDR3, taken from reference TRBV19 and TRBJ1-2): DGGITQSPKYLFRKEGQNVTLSCEQNLNHDAMYWYRQDPGQGLRLIYYSQIVNDFQKGDIAEGYSVSREKKESFPLTVTSAQKNPTAFYLCASSIGGADYGYTFGSGTRLTVV.

This rearrangement joins TRBV9 to TRBJ2-1; maybe TRBD2 (5 bases). Germline V gene lookup returns CDR1 SGDLS and CDR2 YYNGEE. This CDR3 spans 14 amino acids. V shed 1 base and J shed 8 bases, with 13 bases lying between them. The chain's CDR3 is CASSVSGNHHEQFF. The CDR3 DNA follows: TGTGCCAGCAGCGTATCCGGGAACCATCATGAGCAGTTCTTC.

V and J are TRBV11-2 and TRBJ1-2, with D perhaps TRBD1 (6 bases). V was trimmed by 4 bases and J by 0 bases, leaving 15 bases between them. CDR1 and CDR2 (germline): SGHAT, FQNNGV. The CDR3 is made up of 16 amino acids. The CDR3 reads CASSSVRTVSNYGYTF. The CDR3 nucleotides read TGTGCCAGCAGCTCTGTTCGGACAGTTTCTAACTATGGCTACACCTTC. Complete variable domain (other parts from reference TRBV11-2 and TRBJ1-2): EAGVAQSPRYKIIEKRQSVAFWCNPISGHATLYWYQQILGQGPKLLIQFQNNGVVDDSQLPKDRFSAERLKGVDSTLKIQPAKLEDSAVYLCASSSVRTVSNYGYTFGSGTRLTVV.

CDR3 in DNA: TGTGCCAGCTCACCATCGGGGTTCGTGAACACTGAAGCTTTCTTT. It encodes CASSPSGFVNTEAFF. The gene calls are TRBV18 and TRBJ1-1; D call uncertain. The germline V gene has CDR1 KGHSH and CDR2 LQKENI. Trimming removed 2 bases at V and 0 bases at J, with 10 bases between. This CDR3 contains 15 residues.

The rearrangement links TRBV15 to TRBJ1-1; no clear D. Looked up from germline, CDR1 is LNHNV and CDR2 is YYDKDF (reference sequence). Trimming pared 4 bases from V and 5 bases from J, leaving 20 bases between. CDR3 size: 16 residues. The CDR3 is CATSTLRIQFETEAFF. The CDR3 region has the DNA TGTGCCACCAGCACCCTGAGGATTCAGTTCGAAACTGAAGCTTTCTTT.

This clone was seen a few times. The gene calls are TRBV5-1 and TRBJ2-7, with TRBD1 matching 8 bases. The trim removed 4 bases at V and 2 bases at J, leaving 11 bases unmatched. CDR1 and CDR2 (germline): SGHRS, YFSETQ. This CDR3 comprises 16 residues. The CDR3 nucleotides read TGCGCCAGCAGCCCACAGGGGGGTTCATCGGCCTACGAGCAGTACTTC. This translates into CASSPQGGSSAYEQYF. The full variable domain, completed using reference TRBV5-1 and TRBJ2-7, is KAGVTQTPRYLIKTRGQQVTLSCSPISGHRSVSWYQQTPGQGLQFLFEYFSETQRNKGNFPGRFSGRQFSNSRSEMNVSTLELGDSALYLCASSPQGGSSAYEQYFGPGTRLTVT.

The CDR3 nucleotides read TGTGCCAGCAGCTCGGCCAGCGGGAGGTCTTTCCACGAGCAGTACTTC. This translates into CASSSASGRSFHEQYF. The chain has TRBV7-2 and TRBJ2-7; 9 nucleotides match TRBD2. The CDR3 spans 16 residues. Germline CDR1 SGHTA, CDR2 FQGNSA. V dropped 4 bases and J dropped 5; count of bases not matched to a gene: 12. Looking up the rest from reference TRBV7-2 and TRBJ2-7 gives the full variable domain: GAGVSQSPSNKVTEKGKDVELRCDPISGHTALYWYRQSLGQGLEFLIYFQGNSAPDKSGLPSDRFSAERTGGSVSTLTIQRTQQEDSAVYLCASSSASGRSFHEQYFGPGTRLTVT.

This clone was seen a handful of times. The chain recombines TRBV10-3 with TRBJ2-2; 9 bases are shared with TRBD2. With V trimmed by 4 bases and J by 4 bases, 4 bases remained unmatched. The germline gives CDR1 ENHRY, CDR2 SYGVKD. The CDR3 contains 15 residues. The CDR3 nucleotides are TGTGCCATCAGTGGAGCGGGGGGACCCACCGGGGAGCTGTTTTTT. Translation gives CAISGAGGPTGELFF.

Only a few counts were recorded for this clone. The genes are TRBV30 and TRBJ1-2, with 7 nucleotides matching TRBD1. Germline CDR1 and CDR2: GTSNPN and SVGIG (reference sequence). CDR3 length: 15 amino acids. With 0 bases clipped from V and 7 bases from J, the junction kept 11 bases outside the gene matches. CDR3 DNA: TGTGCCTGGAGTGTACACCTCGACTCAGGGGGTGGCTACACCTTC. As protein: CAWSVHLDSGGGYTF.

This clone was counted once. The chain joins TRBV9 to TRBJ1-4, with 7 bases aligning to TRBD1. The ends lost 3 bases at V and 0 bases at J; junction bases unmatched: 14. Germline-derived CDR1 and CDR2 are SGDLS and YYNGEE. The CDR3 runs to 19 residues. The CDR3 spells CASSAGQRAAKTTNEKLFF. DNA of the CDR3: TGTGCCAGCAGCGCGGGACAGAGGGCCGCGAAAACAACTAATGAAAAACTGTTTTTT.

This chain uses TRBV19 with TRBJ2-7; perhaps TRBD1 as D (6 bases). V was shortened by 5 bases and J by 0 bases, with 11 bases between the two germline ends. Germline CDR1 is LNHDA and CDR2 is SQIVND (reference sequence). The CDR3 runs to 14 residues. The CDR3 reads CASSFQGSSYEQYF. The CDR3 DNA is TGTGCCAGTAGTTTCCAGGGGAGCTCCTACGAGCAGTACTTC.

The V gene is TRBV11-1, the J gene TRBJ1-2; D ambiguous. Trimming took 4 bases from V and 5 from J, leaving 17 bases between them. CDR3 length: 15 residues. Germline V CDR1 and CDR2: SGHAT, FQDESV (reference sequence). CDR3: CASSSRSPEAYGYTF. The CDR3 coding sequence is TGTGCCAGCAGCTCCCGGTCCCCAGAGGCATATGGCTACACCTTC.

The V gene is TRBV6-1, the J gene TRBJ2-1; 11 bases fit TRBD2. This CDR3 has 18 amino acids. With 3 bases clipped from V and 0 bases from J, the junction kept 7 bases outside the gene matches. Looked up from germline, CDR1 is MNHNS and CDR2 is SASEGT. DNA of the CDR3: TGTGCCAGCAGTGATCCCCTAGCGGGAGGTATCTCCTACAATGAGCAGTTCTTC. The encoded protein is CASSDPLAGGISYNEQFF.